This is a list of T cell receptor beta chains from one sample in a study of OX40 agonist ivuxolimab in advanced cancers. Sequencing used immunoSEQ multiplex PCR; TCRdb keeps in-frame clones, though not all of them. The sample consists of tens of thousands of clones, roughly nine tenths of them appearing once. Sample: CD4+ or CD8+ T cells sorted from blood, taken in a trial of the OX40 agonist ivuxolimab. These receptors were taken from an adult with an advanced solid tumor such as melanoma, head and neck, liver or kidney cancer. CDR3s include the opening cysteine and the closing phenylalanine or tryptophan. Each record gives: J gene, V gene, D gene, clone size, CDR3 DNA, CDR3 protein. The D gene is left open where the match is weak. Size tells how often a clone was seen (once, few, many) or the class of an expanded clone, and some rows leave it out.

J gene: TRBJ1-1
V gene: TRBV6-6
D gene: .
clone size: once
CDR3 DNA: TGTGCCAGCAGTTTTTCCAGAGAGATGAACACTGAAGCTTTCTTT
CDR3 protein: CASSFSREMNTEAFF

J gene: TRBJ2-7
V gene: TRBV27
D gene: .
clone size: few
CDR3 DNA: TGTGCCAGCAGTTTTTATAAGGGTTACGAGCAGTACTTC
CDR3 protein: CASSFYKGYEQYF

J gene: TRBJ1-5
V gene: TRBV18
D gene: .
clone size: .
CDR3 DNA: TGTGCCAGCTCACTCACGGGACAAGGGATGGGGTCCCAGCATTTT
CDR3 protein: CASSLTGQGMGSQHF

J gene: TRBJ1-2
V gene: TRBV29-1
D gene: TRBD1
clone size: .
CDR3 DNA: TGCAGCGTTGAAAAGGGAAGGGACAGGCCCACCACGTCCTATGGCTACACCTTC
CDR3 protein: CSVEKGRDRPTTSYGYTF

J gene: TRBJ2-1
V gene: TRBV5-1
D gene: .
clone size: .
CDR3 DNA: TGCGCCAGCAGCGGGGGACGTTCTAGCTCCTACAATGAGCAGTTCTTC
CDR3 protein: CASSGGRSSSYNEQFF

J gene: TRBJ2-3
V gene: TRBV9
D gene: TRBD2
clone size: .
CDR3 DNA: TGTGCCAGCAGCGTAGGTGTCCTAGCGGGAGATACGCAGTATTTT
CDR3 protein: CASSVGVLAGDTQYF

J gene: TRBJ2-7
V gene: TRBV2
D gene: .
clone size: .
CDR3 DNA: TGTGCCAGCACCGGAGGTCGCGAGCAGTACTTC
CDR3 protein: CASTGGREQYF

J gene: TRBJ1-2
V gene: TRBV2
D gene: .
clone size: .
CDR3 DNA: TGTGCCAGCAGGGACCAACTGAAAGTGCTGGTGGACTATGGCTACACCTTC
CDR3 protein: CASRDQLKVLVDYGYTF

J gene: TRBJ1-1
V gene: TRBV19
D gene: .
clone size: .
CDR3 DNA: TGTGCCAGTAAGACAGCTATGAACACTGAAGCTTTCTTT
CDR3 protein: CASKTAMNTEAFF

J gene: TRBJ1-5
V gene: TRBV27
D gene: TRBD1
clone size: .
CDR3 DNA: TGTGCCAGCAGTTTGTCGACAGGGCACAATCAGCCCCAGCATTTT
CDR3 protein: CASSLSTGHNQPQHF

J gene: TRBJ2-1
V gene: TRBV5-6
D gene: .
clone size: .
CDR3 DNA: TGTGCCAGCAGTCTGGATATGACAGTACCCTACAATGAGCAGTTCTTC
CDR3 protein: CASSLDMTVPYNEQFF

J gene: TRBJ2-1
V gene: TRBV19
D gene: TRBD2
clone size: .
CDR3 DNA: TGTGCCAGTAGAATGCGGGGGAGCTCCTACAATGAGCAGTTCTTC
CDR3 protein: CASRMRGSSYNEQFF